This TCR beta chain originates from a study of technical replicates of blood from several donors. This clone was recorded only once. Profiling relied on immunoSEQ multiplex PCR, and the TCRdb table lists in-frame clones only, not all of them. Counted here are approximately 70,000 clones, roughly 90% occurring once; the ten biggest clones make up 0.42%. Sequences were obtained from T cells isolated from PBMCs. This TCR was sampled from a human donor in good health.

CDR3: CASSRDRVYGYTF. CDR3 nucleotide sequence: TGTGCCAGCAGTCGTGACAGGGTATACGGCTACACCTTC. The chain uses TRBV28 and TRBJ1-2; 7 bases fit TRBD1. The V segment lost 5 bases and the J segment 8 bases; nucleotides outside the gene matches: 8. Germline CDR1 reads MDHEN; CDR2 reads SYDVKM. This CDR3 region has 13 residues.